The rows below give T cell receptor beta chains drawn from one sample of a study of blood T cell repertoires in COVID-19. Sequenced by immunoSEQ multiplex PCR; TCRdb stores in-frame clones only, minus some. The sample lists about 110,000 clones; roughly 82% were seen once. Sequenced: peripheral blood. The origin of the receptors is an older woman with acute or convalescent COVID-19. CDR3s include the opening cysteine and the closing phenylalanine or tryptophan. The D gene is left open where the match is weak. Clone size is shown for a subset of rows, as once, few, many or a class of expanded clone.

clone size	D gene	V gene	J gene	CDR3 length	CDR3 DNA	CDR3 protein
NA	NA	TRBV18	TRBJ1-2	13	TGTGCCAGCTCACCCCCACACGGGTATGGCTACACCTTC	CASSPPHGYGYTF
few	NA	TRBV3-1/TRBV3-2	TRBJ2-7	12	TGTGCCAGCAGCCAAGATAGTGCCGAGCAGTACTTC	CASSQDSAEQYF
NA	TRBD2	TRBV7-2	TRBJ2-2	13	TGTGCCAGCAGAGGAGGGACTAGCGGGGAGCTGTTTTTT	CASRGGTSGELFF
NA	TRBD2	TRBV7-9	TRBJ2-2	17	TGTGCCAGCAGCCCCCTACTCGCGGGGGTGATCACCGGGGAGCTGTTTTTT	CASSPLLAGVITGELFF
NA	TRBD2	TRBV28	TRBJ2-5	16	TGTGCCAGCAGGGCCGGTTTAGCGGGGATCCAAGAGACCCAGTACTTC	CASRAGLAGIQETQYF
once	TRBD1	TRBV28	TRBJ1-2	17	TGTGCCAGCAGCCAGGAACAGGGGGGTGTCTATAACTATGGCTACACCTTC	CASSQEQGGVYNYGYTF
NA	NA	TRBV3-1/TRBV3-2	TRBJ2-5	15	TGTGCCAGCAGCCAAGGCAGGGACAACCAAGAGACCCAGTACTTC	CASSQGRDNQETQYF
NA	NA	TRBV4-1	TRBJ2-7	17	TGCGCCAGCAGCCAGAACCCCGGGATCCTACAGTGGTACGAGCAGTACTTC	CASSQNPGILQWYEQYF
NA	NA	TRBV5-6	TRBJ2-3	14	TGTGCCAGCAGCTTGGAGGGGATCACAGATACGCAGTATTTT	CASSLEGITDTQYF
NA	NA	TRBV6-5	TRBJ2-1	15	TGTGCCAGCTCTCCCTACGCGGGGTCCTACAATGAGCAGTTCTTC	CASSPYAGSYNEQFF
once	NA	TRBV30	TRBJ1-2	12	TGTGCCTGGAATCCAGGGGCAGGAGGCTACACCTTC	CAWNPGAGGYTF
NA	TRBD2	TRBV28	TRBJ2-1	16	TGTGGCACACTATCTAGCGGGGCACCCACGGGGAATGAGCAGTTCTTC	CGTLSSGAPTGNEQFF
NA	NA	TRBV5-1	TRBJ2-2	12	TGCGCCAGCAGCTTACAGGGCGGGGAGCTGTTTTTT	CASSLQGGELFF
NA	NA	TRBV11-3	TRBJ2-3	14	TGTGCCAGCAGCCCCGGACTGCCATTGGATACGCAGTATTTT	CASSPGLPLDTQYF
NA	TRBD1	TRBV6-2/TRBV6-3	TRBJ1-1	16	TGTGCCAGCAGTTACCTTATGGACAGGGCTAACACTGAAGCTTTCTTT	CASSYLMDRANTEAFF
NA	TRBD1	TRBV28	TRBJ1-5	19	TGTGCCAGCAGTGGCCCCACCCGGGACAGGGGGCGGAGAGGGCAGCCCCAGCATTTT	CASSGPTRDRGRRGQPQHF
once	NA	TRBV6-5	TRBJ1-5	14	TGTGCCAGCAGACCACAGGCTAGCAATCAGCCCCAGCATTTT	CASRPQASNQPQHF
few	TRBD1	TRBV19	TRBJ2-3	15	TGTGCCAGTAGTGATGGGACAGGAAGCACAGATACGCAGTATTTT	CASSDGTGSTDTQYF
NA	NA	TRBV6-5	TRBJ1-6	13	TGTGCCACCGACAGACTAGCTAATTCACCCCTCCACTTT	CATDRLANSPLHF
few	TRBD1	TRBV27	TRBJ1-2	17	TGTGCCAGCAGTACTTCACAGGGGGCCTCGGCTAACTATGGCTACACCTTC	CASSTSQGASANYGYTF
NA	NA	TRBV21-1	TRBJ1-1	14	TGTGCCAGCAGCAAAAGCGGGGAGGAGGATGAAGCTTTCTTT	CASSKSGEEDEAFF
NA	NA	TRBV3-1/TRBV3-2	TRBJ2-7	15	TGTGCCAGCAGCCAAGATTTGGCACCAACCTACGAGCAGTACTTC	CASSQDLAPTYEQYF
few	TRBD1	TRBV7-2	TRBJ2-1	14	TGTGCCAGCAGCTTAACCGGGACAGGGGATGAGCAGTTCTTC	CASSLTGTGDEQFF
once	TRBD2	TRBV9	TRBJ2-3	18	TGTGCCAGCAGCTCAGGGATAAGCGGGGGGTCTAGCACAGATACGCAGTATTTT	CASSSGISGGSSTDTQYF
NA	NA	TRBV7-3	TRBJ1-1	14	TGTGCCAGCACCCTAACAGGGAGGGGCACTGAAGCTTTCTTT	CASTLTGRGTEAFF
NA	TRBD2	TRBV5-1	TRBJ2-5	14	TGCGCCAGCAGCCCTATGCGGGGGGAAGAGACCCAGTACTTC	CASSPMRGEETQYF
NA	TRBD1	TRBV4-1	TRBJ1-6	16	TGCGCCAGCAGCCAGGCCGCGGGACAGGTAGACTCACCCCTCCACTTT	CASSQAAGQVDSPLHF
NA	NA	TRBV5-1	TRBJ1-2	13	TGCGCCAGCAGCTTGGAACAGAACTATGGCTACACCTTC	CASSLEQNYGYTF
NA	NA	TRBV4-3	TRBJ2-4	16	TGCGCCAGCAGCCAAGAGAGCGACTCAATTGCGAACATTCAGTACTTC	CASSQESDSIANIQYF
NA	NA	TRBV18	TRBJ1-3	17	TGTGCCAGCTCACAAACACGAAACAGCCAGACTGGAAACACCATATATTTT	CASSQTRNSQTGNTIYF
NA	NA	TRBV24-1	TRBJ1-6	11	TGTGCCTCCACGCCCGGGACACCCCTCCACTTT	CASTPGTPLHF
NA	TRBD1	TRBV10-2	TRBJ2-1	15	TGCGCCAGCAGTGAGAGGGACAGGAGGTACAATGAGCAGTTCTTC	CASSERDRRYNEQFF
NA	NA	TRBV5-1	TRBJ2-7	12	TGCGCCAGCAGCTATAGCGAGTACGAGCAGTACTTC	CASSYSEYEQYF
NA	NA	TRBV19	TRBJ1-3	16	TGTGCCAGTAGTCCCTTCAGGGCAAACTCTGGAAACACCATATATTTT	CASSPFRANSGNTIYF
NA	NA	TRBV7-2	TRBJ1-5	13	TGTGCCAGCGGATTCGACAATCATCAGCCCCAGCATTTT	CASGFDNHQPQHF